This T cell receptor beta chain stems from a study of regulatory T cells in long-lasting Graves disease. Study-level information: Graves' patients diagnosed newly had used antithyroid drugs under 3 months.

This clonotype appeared many times. Building of the TCR beta libraries involved iRepertoire HTBI primers and Arm-PCR of CDR3 regions. TCRdb used MiXCR to reprocess the multiplex PCR reads, holding one entry per CDR3 protein. The sample lists roughly 350,000 distinct CDR3 sequences, around 15% occurring once. The CDR3 is made up of 12 amino acids. Trimming removed 4 bases from V and 4 bases from J, with 10 bases in between. Germline assignment: CDR1 GTSNPN and CDR2 SVGIG (reference sequence). Described time point: newly diagnosed GD, antithyroid drugs for less than 3 months. Preparation of the TCR library used RNA extracted from PBMCs. In Xi'an, China, an endocrinology department was the source of patients. The data also belong to a second study, concerning T cells in Graves' hyperthyroidism and ophthalmopathy. This second study notes: Blood also contained most expanded thyroid clonotypes above 0.001. Separating ophthalmopathy from stable hyperthyroidism was achieved by a 13 V-J model.

This sequence joins TRBV30 and TRBJ1-2; D remains unclear. The source of this sequence is a woman under 30 with Graves disease. The specimen comprised peripheral blood mononuclear cells (PBMCs), sampled at new diagnosis, from a patient treated with antithyroid drugs. The CDR3 region is CAWNRQFYGYTF. The CDR3 DNA reads TGTGCCTGGAACCGGCAGTTCTATGGCTACACCTTC.